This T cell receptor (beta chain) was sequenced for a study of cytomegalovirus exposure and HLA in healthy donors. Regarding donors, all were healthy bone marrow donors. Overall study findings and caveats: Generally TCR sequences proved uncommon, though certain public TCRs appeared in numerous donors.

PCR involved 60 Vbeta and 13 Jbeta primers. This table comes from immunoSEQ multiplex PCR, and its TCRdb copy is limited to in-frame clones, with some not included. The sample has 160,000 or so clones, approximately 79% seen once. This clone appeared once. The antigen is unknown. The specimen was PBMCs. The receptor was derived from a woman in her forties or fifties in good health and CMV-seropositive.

In DNA form, the CDR3 reads TGTGCCAGCAGCGCGACGTTACAGGGGGCGACGAACACCGGGGAGCTGTTTTTT. Translation: CASSATLQGATNTGELFF. V gene TRBV9 combines with J gene TRBJ2-2, with 9 bases lining up with TRBD1. V lost 3 bases to trimming and J lost 0 bases; unmatched junction nucleotides: 9. This CDR3 has 18 residues. CDR1 is SGDLS and CDR2 is YYNGEE in the germline V gene.